One and the same sample provided the 14 T cell receptor beta chains below, sequenced in a study of T cell responses to AZD1222 COVID-19 vaccine. TCRdb's table, derived via immunoSEQ multiplex PCR, lists solely in-frame clones and lacks some. The repertoire holds over 95,000 clones, with more than 85% as singletons. The sequencing used peripheral blood, collected on day 0 of AZD1222 vaccination. Receptor source: an adult in good health.

The rearrangement joins TRBV6-2 or TRBV6-3 to TRBJ1-5; D is perhaps TRBD1 (5 bases). The germline V gene encodes CDR1 MNHEY and CDR2 SVGEGT. V was shortened by 0 bases and J by 4 bases, with 10 bases between the two germline ends. The CDR3 sequence is 15 residues long. The CDR3 bases are TGTGCCAGCAGTTACTCTAGAAAGGGGAATCAGCCCCAGCATTTT. Protein: CASSYSRKGNQPQHF.

The V call is TRBV5-6, the J call TRBJ2-5; perhaps TRBD1 as D (5 bases). This CDR3 has 15 residues. CDR1 is SGHDT, CDR2 YYEEEE, per germline. V was pared by 1 base and J by 5 bases, with 15 bases between. Here the CDR3 reads CASSLYRQVRETQYF. CDR3 in DNA: TGTGCCAGCAGCTTGTACAGGCAAGTGAGGGAGACCCAGTACTTC.

The V call is TRBV19, the J call TRBJ1-1, with D possibly TRBD1 on 5 matching bases. CDR1 LNHDA and CDR2 SQIVND come from the germline V gene (reference sequence). V lost 5 bases and J lost 0, with 19 bases in between. The CDR3 is 17 amino acids. This chain's CDR3 is CASSSQTRGPMNTEAFF. CDR3 in DNA: TGTGCCAGTAGTTCGCAAACAAGGGGTCCAATGAACACTGAAGCTTTCTTT.

The CDR3 sequence is CAWRNRGGYGYTF. The CDR3 DNA is TGTGCCTGGAGAAACAGGGGTGGCTATGGCTACACCTTC. This chain uses TRBV30 with TRBJ1-2, with 7 positions matching TRBD1. CDR1 GTSNPN and CDR2 SVGIG come from the germline V gene (reference sequence). The CDR3 sequence is 13 residues long. V dropped 3 bases and J dropped 4; count of bases not matched to a gene: 5.

This chain joins TRBV29-1 and TRBJ1-1; 7 nucleotides agree with TRBD1. Germline lookup yields CDR1 SQVTM and CDR2 ANQGSEA. Trimming cost V 6 bases and J 4 bases; bases outside gene matches: 8. The CDR3 covers 13 residues. The CDR3 loop reads CSVVRGTATEAFF. The DNA for the CDR3 is TGCAGCGTCGTCCGAGGGACAGCCACTGAAGCTTTCTTT.

The DNA for the CDR3 is TGTGCCACCAGTGATGGCCGGGGACCCGGGGAACTGTTTTTT. It specifies CATSDGRGPGELFF. This rearrangement joins TRBV24-1 to TRBJ1-4; a possible D gene is TRBD1 (5 bases). CDR1 is KGHDR and CDR2 is SFDVKD in the germline V gene. This CDR3 is 14 amino acids long. V lost 3 bases to trimming and J lost 12 bases, with 16 bases between them.

The rearrangement uses TRBV7-9 and TRBJ2-5, with D perhaps being TRBD1 or TRBD2 (7 bases each). Between the trimmed V and J ends, which lost 6 bases and 3 bases, there was a span of 20 bases. The CDR3 consists of 16 residues. Germline CDR1 SEHNR, CDR2 FQNEAQ (reference sequence). This CDR3 reads CASSFTGEGSKETQYF. The CDR3 nucleotides are TGTGCCAGCAGTTTCACAGGGGAGGGGTCCAAAGAGACCCAGTACTTC.

The V call is TRBV20-1, the J call TRBJ1-4; possible D gene TRBD1, 5 bases. The CDR3 has 15 residues. V lost 3 bases, J lost 2 bases, and 13 bases lay in between. Germline CDR1 DFQATT, CDR2 SNEGSKA (reference sequence). The CDR3 region is CSASSPGRTNEKLFF. In DNA form, the CDR3 reads TGCAGTGCTAGTTCTCCGGGACGGACTAATGAAAAACTGTTTTTT.

The gene calls are TRBV19 and TRBJ2-7; D possibly corresponds to TRBD2 (5 bases). The ends were cut back, 2 bases at V and 4 bases at J, with 9 bases in the middle. The CDR3 totals 13 residues. Germline-derived CDR1 and CDR2 are LNHDA and SQIVND (reference sequence). The CDR3 protein is CASSILTSYEQYF. The CDR3 DNA sequence: TGTGCCAGTAGTATACTTACTAGTTACGAGCAGTACTTC.

The chain couples TRBV19 to TRBJ1-6; a weak D match, TRBD1 (5 bases). This CDR3 region has 16 residues. V was trimmed by 3 bases and J by 5 bases, leaving 14 bases between them. Germline values: CDR1 LNHDA, CDR2 SQIVND (reference sequence). CDR3 bases: TGTGCCAGTAGTATTTCGACAGAATATAATAATTCACCCCTCCACTTT. Its protein is CASSISTEYNNSPLHF. Combining the CDR3 with reference TRBV19 and TRBJ1-6 gives the whole variable domain DGGITQSPKYLFRKEGQNVTLSCEQNLNHDAMYWYRQDPGQGLRLIYYSQIVNDFQKGDIAEGYSVSREKKESFPLTVTSAQKNPTAFYLCASSISTEYNNSPLHFGNGTRLTVT.

The chain links TRBV10-3 to TRBJ2-1, with D perhaps given as TRBD1 or TRBD2 (5 bases each). This CDR3 is built from 15 residues. CDR1 ENHRY and CDR2 SYGVKD come from the germline V gene. Trimming removed 2 bases from V and 5 bases from J, with 13 bases in between. CDR3 loop: CAISERGDGNNEQFF. CDR3 nucleotides: TGTGCCATCAGTGAGAGGGGAGACGGTAACAATGAGCAGTTCTTC.

J is TRBJ1-2 and V is TRBV30; 10 bases fit TRBD1. The V and J ends lost 3 bases and 3 bases, in that order; junction bases with no gene match: 7. The CDR3 is made up of 15 amino acids. CDR1 is GTSNPN and CDR2 is SVGIG in the germline V gene (reference sequence). CDR3: CAWRLRDRGDYGYTF. CDR3 bases: TGTGCCTGGAGGCTCCGGGACAGGGGCGACTATGGCTACACCTTC.

The chain uses TRBV7-9 and TRBJ2-5; D gene ambiguous. The V and J ends lost 2 bases and 2 bases respectively, with 12 bases between them. Germline values: CDR1 SEHNR, CDR2 FQNEAQ (reference sequence). CDR3 length equals 15 residues. The CDR3 nucleotides are TGTGCCAGCAGCTTATACAGCCACCCTCAAGAGACCCAGTACTTC. Protein product: CASSLYSHPQETQYF.

The chain uses TRBV4-1 and TRBJ2-1, with 10 bases fitting TRBD1. Germline-derived CDR1 and CDR2 are MGHRA and YSYEKL. This CDR3 comprises 14 residues. With 5 bases clipped from V and 6 bases from J, the junction kept 4 bases outside the gene matches. The CDR3: CASSTRQGANEQFF. DNA for the CDR3: TGCGCCAGCAGCACCAGACAGGGGGCCAATGAGCAGTTCTTC.